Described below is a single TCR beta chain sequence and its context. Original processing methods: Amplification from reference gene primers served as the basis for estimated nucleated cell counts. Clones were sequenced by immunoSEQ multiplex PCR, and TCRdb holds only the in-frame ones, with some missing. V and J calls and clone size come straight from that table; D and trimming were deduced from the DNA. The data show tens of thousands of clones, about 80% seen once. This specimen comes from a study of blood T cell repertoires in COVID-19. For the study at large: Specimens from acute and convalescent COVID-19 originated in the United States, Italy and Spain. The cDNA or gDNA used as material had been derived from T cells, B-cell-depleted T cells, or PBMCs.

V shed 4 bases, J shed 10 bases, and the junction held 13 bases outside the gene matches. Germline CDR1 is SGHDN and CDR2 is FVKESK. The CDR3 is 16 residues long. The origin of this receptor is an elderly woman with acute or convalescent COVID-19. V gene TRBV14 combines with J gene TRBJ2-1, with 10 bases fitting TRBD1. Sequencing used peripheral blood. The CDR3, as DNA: TGTGCCAGCAGCCGGTCCGGGACAGGGGCGATAAGAGAGCAGTTCTTC. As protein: CASSRSGTGAIREQFF.